This TCR beta chain emerged from a study of T cell changes during pregnancy in multiple sclerosis. The CDR3 covers 14 residues. V lost 2 bases, J lost 3 bases, and 10 bases lay in between. The germline gives CDR1 SGHTA, CDR2 FQGNSA. Only in-frame clones appear in the TCRdb table, and some are missing; sequencing was by immunoSEQ multiplex PCR. Of 55,000 to 70,000 clones listed, over 90% were seen once; the top ten hold under 0.3%. The input for sequencing was CD4+ T cells from peripheral blood mononuclear cells, taken after pregnancy. The source is a female donor with multiple sclerosis, enrolled in a pregnancy study. V gene TRBV7-2 combines with J gene TRBJ1-2; D may be TRBD1 (5 bases). Here the CDR3 reads CASSLKGLDYGYTF. For the CDR3, the DNA is TGTGCCAGCAGCTTAAAGGGGCTCGACTATGGCTACACCTTC.